This TCR beta chain appears in the sequencing data of a study of control samples from healthy donors and cancer patients. Germline CDR1 SGHTS, CDR2 YDEGEE. The V and J ends lost 2 bases and 0 bases respectively, with 9 bases between them. The CDR3 loop spans 15 amino acids. Data came from immunoSEQ multiplex PCR; TCRdb stores just in-frame clones and leaves some out. The data hold 95,000 to 100,000 clones, with approximately 90% observed a single time. The sequence derives from a man aged 25 to 40 in good health. Sequencing was performed on blood. The gene calls are TRBV5-8 and TRBJ2-1; D is perhaps TRBD1 or TRBD2 (5 bases each). CDR3 DNA: TGTGCCAGCAGCTTTGAGGGGTCCTCCTACAATGAGCAGTTCTTC. Translated, it gives CASSFEGSSYNEQFF.